This T cell receptor (beta chain) comes out of a study of T-cell reconstitution after alpha-beta-depleted transplantation in children. Preparation of the TCRbeta library was carried out with unique molecular identifiers. Each CDR3 protein gets one entry after TCRdb re-called the PCR reads with MiXCR. The repertoire holds about 270,000 distinct CDR3 sequences, with 9.9% as singletons. Between the trimmed V and J ends, which lost 0 bases and 1 base, there was a span of 6 bases. The germline V gene has CDR1 KGHSY and CDR2 FQNENV. The CDR3 spans 14 residues. The specimen was PBMCs from the stem cell graft donor, collected from the stem cell graft. This chain links TRBV16 with TRBJ1-1; no definite D call. This clonotype was sampled from a human donor who donated a stem cell graft to a child with SCID. CDR3 loop: CASSQSIGNTEAFF. CDR3 bases: TGTGCCAGCAGCCAATCGATTGGGAACACTGAAGCTTTCTTT.